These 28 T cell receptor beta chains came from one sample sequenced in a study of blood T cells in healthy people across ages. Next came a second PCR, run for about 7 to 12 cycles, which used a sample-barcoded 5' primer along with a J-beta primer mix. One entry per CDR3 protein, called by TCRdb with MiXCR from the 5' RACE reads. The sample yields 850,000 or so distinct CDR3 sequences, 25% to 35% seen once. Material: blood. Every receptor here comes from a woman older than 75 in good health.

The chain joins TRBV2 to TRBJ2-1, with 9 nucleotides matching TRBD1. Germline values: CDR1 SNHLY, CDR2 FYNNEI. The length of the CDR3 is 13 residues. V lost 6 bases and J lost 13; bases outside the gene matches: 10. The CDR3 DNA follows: TGTGCCAGCAGGGACAGGGGATTGGAGACCCAGTTCTTC. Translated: CASRDRGLETQFF.

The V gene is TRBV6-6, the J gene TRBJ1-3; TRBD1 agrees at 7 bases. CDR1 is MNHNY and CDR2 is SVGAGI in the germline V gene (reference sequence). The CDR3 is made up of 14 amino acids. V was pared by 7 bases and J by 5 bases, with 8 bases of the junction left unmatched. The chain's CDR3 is CASKQGLRRNTIYF. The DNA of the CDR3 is TGTGCCAGCAAACAGGGGTTGAGGAGAAACACCATATATTTT.

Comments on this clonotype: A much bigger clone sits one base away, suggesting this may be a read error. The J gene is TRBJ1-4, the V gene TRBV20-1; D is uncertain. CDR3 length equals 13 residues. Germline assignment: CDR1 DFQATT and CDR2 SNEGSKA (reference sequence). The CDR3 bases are TGCAGTGCTAGAAGATCAACTAATGAAAGACTGTTTTTT. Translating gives CSARRSTNERLFF.

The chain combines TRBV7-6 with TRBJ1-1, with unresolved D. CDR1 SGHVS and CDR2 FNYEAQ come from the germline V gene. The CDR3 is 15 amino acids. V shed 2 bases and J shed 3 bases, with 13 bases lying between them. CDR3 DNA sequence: TGTGCCAGCAGCTTAAACGGCGGCCTGGACACTGAAGCTTTCTTT. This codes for CASSLNGGLDTEAFF.

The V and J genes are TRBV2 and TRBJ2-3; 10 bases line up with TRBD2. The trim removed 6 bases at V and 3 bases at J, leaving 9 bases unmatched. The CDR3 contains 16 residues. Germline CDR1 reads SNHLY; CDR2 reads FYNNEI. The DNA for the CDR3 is TGTGCCAGCAGAGCTCAGGGTAGCGGGGGGACAGATACGCAGTATTTT. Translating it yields CASRAQGSGGTDTQYF.

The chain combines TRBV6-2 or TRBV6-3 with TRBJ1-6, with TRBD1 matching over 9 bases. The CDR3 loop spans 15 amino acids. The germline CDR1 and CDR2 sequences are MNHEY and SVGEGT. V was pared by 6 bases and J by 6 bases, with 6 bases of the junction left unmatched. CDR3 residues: CASSLTGQGNSPLHF. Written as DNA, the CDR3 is TGTGCCAGCAGCTTAACGGGACAGGGTAATTCACCCCTCCACTTT.

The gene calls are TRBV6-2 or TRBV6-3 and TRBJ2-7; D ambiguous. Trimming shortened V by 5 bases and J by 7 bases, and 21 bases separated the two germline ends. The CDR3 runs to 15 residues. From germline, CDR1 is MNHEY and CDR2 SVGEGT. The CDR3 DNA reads TGTGCCAGCAGTCCTTTGTTCAGAAGCTACAATGAGCAGTACTTC. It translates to CASSPLFRSYNEQYF.

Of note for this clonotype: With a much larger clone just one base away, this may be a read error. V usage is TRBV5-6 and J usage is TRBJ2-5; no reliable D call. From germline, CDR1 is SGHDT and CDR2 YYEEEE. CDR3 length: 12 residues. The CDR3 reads CASSLEEEAQYF. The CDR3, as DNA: TGTGCCAGCAGCCTAGAAGAAGAGGCCCAGTACTTC.

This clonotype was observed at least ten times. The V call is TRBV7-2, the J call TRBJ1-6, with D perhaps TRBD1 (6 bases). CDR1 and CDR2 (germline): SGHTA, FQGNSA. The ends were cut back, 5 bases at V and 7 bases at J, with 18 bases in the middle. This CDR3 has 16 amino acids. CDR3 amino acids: CASSPQRGVSNSPLHF. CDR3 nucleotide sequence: TGTGCCAGCAGCCCCCAGAGGGGGGTTTCCAATTCACCCCTCCACTTT.

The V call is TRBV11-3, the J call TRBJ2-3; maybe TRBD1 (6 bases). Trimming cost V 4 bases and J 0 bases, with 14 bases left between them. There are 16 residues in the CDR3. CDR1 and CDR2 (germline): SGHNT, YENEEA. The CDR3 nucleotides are TGTGCCAGCAGCTCACTACAGGGCACTAGCACAGATACGCAGTATTTT. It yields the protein CASSSLQGTSTDTQYF.

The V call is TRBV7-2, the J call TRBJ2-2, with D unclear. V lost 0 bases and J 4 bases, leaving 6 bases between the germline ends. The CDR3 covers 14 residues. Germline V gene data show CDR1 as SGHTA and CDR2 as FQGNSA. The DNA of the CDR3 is TGTGCCAGCAGCTTAGCCTTTGGCACCGGGGAGCTGTTTTTT. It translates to CASSLAFGTGELFF. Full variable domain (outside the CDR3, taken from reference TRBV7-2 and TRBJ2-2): GAGVSQSPSNKVTEKGKDVELRCDPISGHTALYWYRQSLGQGLEFLIYFQGNSAPDKSGLPSDRFSAERTGGSVSTLTIQRTQQEDSAVYLCASSLAFGTGELFFGEGSRLTVL.

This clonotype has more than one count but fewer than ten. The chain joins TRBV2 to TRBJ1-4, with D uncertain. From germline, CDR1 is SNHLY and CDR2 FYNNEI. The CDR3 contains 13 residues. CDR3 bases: TGTGCAGACCAGAGAAACCCGGGTGAAAAACTGTTTTTT. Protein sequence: CADQRNPGEKLFF.

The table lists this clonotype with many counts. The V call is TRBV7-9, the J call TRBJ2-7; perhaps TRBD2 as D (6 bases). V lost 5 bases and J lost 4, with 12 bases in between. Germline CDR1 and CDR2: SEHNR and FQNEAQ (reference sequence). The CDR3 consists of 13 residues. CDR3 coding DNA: TGTGCCAGCAGCCCGCCCGCGGGGTACGAGCAGTACTTC. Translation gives CASSPPAGYEQYF.

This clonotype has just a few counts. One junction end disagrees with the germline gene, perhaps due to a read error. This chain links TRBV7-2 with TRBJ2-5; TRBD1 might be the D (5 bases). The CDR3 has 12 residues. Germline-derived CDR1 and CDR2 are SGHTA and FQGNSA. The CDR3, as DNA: TGTGCCGGCAGCCTCGCAGGGGAGACCCAGTACTTC. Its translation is CAGSLAGETQYF.

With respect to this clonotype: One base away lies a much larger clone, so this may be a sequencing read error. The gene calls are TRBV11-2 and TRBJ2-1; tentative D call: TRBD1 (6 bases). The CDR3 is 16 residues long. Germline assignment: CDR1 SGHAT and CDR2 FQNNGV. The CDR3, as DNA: TGTGCCAGCAGCTTAGTGGGGACAAGCTCCTACAATGAGCAGGTCTTC. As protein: CASSLVGTSSYNEQVF.

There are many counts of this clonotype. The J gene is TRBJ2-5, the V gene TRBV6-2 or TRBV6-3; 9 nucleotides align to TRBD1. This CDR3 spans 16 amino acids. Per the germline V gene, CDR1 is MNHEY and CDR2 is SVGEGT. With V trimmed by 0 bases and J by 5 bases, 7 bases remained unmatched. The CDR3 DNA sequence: TGTGCCAGCAGTTACTCGATGGGACAGGGCCCGGAGACCCAGTACTTC. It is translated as CASSYSMGQGPETQYF.

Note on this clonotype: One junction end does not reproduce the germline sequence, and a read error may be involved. CDR3 nucleotides: TGTACCAGCAACGGGGCGAAAAGGGATACGCAGTATTTT. It translates to CTSNGAKRDTQYF. This chain links TRBV3-1 with TRBJ2-3; D may correspond to TRBD1 or TRBD2 (5 bases each). Per germline, CDR1 LGHDT and CDR2 YNNKEL (reference sequence). This CDR3 spans 13 amino acids.

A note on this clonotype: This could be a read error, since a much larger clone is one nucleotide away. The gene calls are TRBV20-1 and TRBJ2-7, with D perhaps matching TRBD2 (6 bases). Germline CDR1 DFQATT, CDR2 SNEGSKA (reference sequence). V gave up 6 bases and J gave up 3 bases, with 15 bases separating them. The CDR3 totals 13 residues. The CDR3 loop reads CSAAARGSYEQYF. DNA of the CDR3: TGCAGTGCGGCGGCGCGGGGAAGCTACGAGCAGTACTTC.

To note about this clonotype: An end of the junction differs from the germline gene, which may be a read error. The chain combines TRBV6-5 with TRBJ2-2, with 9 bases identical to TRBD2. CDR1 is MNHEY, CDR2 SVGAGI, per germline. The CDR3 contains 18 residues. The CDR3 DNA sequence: TGTGCCAGCAGTTACCTCGGCATAGCGGGGGCAAACACTGGGGAGCTGTTTTTT. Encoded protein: CASSYLGIAGANTGELFF.

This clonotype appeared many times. CDR3 in DNA: TGTGCCAGCAGCGGGAGGGTGAACACTGAAGCTTTCTTT. Protein product: CASSGRVNTEAFF. This chain joins TRBV7-9 and TRBJ1-1; the D is unclear. The germline gives CDR1 SEHNR, CDR2 FQNEAQ (reference sequence). The V end was cut by 5 bases, the J end by 0 bases, with 7 bases between. The CDR3 extends over 13 amino acids. Variable domain in full (rest from reference TRBV7-9 and TRBJ1-1): DTGVSQNPRHKITKRGQNVTFRCDPISEHNRLYWYRQTLGQGPEFLTYFQNEAQLEKSRLLSDRFSAERPKGSFSTLEIQRTEQGDSAMYLCASSGRVNTEAFFGQGTRLTVV.

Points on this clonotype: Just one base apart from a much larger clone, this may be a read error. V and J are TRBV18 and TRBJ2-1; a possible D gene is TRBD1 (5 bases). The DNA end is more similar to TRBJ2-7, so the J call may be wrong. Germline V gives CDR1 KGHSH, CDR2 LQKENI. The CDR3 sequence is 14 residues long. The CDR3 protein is CASSPTGRATEQYF. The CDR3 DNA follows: TGTGCCAGCTCACCAACAGGCAGGGCAACCGAGCAGTACTTC.

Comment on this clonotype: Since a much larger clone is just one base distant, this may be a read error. The CDR3 region is CASSQGAGREKPFF. For the CDR3, the DNA is TGTGCCAGCTCACAGGGGGCGGGTCGGGAAAAACCGTTTTTT. The chain joins TRBV7-2 to TRBJ1-4, with 9 bases identical to TRBD1. Germline-derived CDR1 and CDR2 are SGHTA and FQGNSA. The CDR3 is made up of 14 amino acids.

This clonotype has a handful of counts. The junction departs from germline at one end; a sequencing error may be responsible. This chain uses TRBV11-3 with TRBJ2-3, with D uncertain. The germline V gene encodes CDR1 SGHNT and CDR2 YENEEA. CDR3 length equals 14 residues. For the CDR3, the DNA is TGTGCCAGCAAGCCGAATTACCGCACAGATGCGCAGTATTTT. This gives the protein CASKPNYRTDAQYF. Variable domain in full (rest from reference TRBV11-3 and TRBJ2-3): EAGVVQSPRYKIIEKKQPVAFWCNPISGHNTLYWYLQNLGQGPELLIRYENEEAVDDSQLPKDRFSAERLKGVDSTLKIQPAELGDSAVYLCASKPNYRTDAQYFGPGTRLTVL.

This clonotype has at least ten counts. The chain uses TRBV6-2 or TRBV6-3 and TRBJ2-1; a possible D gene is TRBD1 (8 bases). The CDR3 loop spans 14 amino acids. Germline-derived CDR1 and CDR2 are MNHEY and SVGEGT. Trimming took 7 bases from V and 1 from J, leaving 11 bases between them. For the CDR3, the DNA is TGTGCCAGCATACAGGGGGGGTCCTACAATGAGCAGTTCTTC. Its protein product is CASIQGGSYNEQFF.

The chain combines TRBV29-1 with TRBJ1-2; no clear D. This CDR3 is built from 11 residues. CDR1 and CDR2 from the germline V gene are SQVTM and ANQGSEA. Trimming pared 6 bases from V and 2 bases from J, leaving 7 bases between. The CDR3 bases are TGCAGCGTGGGATTAAACTATGGCTACACCTTC. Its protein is CSVGLNYGYTF. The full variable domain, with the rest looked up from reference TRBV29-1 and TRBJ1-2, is SAVISQKPSRDICQRGTSLTIQCQVDSQVTMMFWYRQQPGQSLTLIATANQGSEATYESGFVIDKFPISRPNLTFSTLTVSNMSPEDSSIYLCSVGLNYGYTFGSGTRLTVV.

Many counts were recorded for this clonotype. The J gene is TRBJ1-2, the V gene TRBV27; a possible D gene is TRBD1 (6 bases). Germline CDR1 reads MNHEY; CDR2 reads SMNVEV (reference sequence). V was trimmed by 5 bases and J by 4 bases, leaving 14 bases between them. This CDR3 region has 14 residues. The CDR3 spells CASSTPGQLYGYTF. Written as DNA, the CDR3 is TGTGCCAGCAGTACTCCCGGACAGCTCTATGGCTACACCTTC.

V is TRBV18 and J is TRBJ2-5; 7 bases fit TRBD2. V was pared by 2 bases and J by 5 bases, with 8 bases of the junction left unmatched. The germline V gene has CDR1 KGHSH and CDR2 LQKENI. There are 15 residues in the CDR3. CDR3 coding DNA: TGTGCCAGCTCACCAACAGGCAGAGCGGGGGAGACCCAGTACTTC. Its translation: CASSPTGRAGETQYF.

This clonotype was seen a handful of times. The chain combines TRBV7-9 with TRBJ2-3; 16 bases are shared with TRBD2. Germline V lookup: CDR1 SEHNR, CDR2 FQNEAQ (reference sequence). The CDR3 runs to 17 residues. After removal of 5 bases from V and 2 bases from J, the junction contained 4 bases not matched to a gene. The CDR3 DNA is TGTGCCAGCAGCCGGGGGACTAGCGGGGGGGTCACAGATACGCAGTATTTT. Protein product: CASSRGTSGGVTDTQYF.